Described below is a single T cell receptor (beta chain) sequence and its context. Compared with germline, one end of the junction differs, possibly owing to a read error. Extraction also yielded germline DNA, while blood RNA was obtained from unsorted whole blood. The entry originates in a study of tumor-infiltrating lymphocytes in primary liver carcinoma. Study-level information: Through surgical resection, the patients' primary liver carcinoma was treated.

The investigators made TCR beta cDNA from 500 ng total RNA, using a constant-region primer. A slightly modified ARM-PCR protocol with three nested multiplex PCR rounds produced these TCR beta libraries. Primers for the first two PCR rounds were TRBV1-TRBV30 forward primers and a C-beta reverse primer (about 10 cycles per round). TCRdb itself ran the multiplex PCR reads through MiXCR, one entry per CDR3 protein. The repertoire holds around 330,000 distinct CDR3 sequences, with around 50% as singletons. The CDR3 has 14 residues. Germline lookup yields CDR1 SGHNT and CDR2 YYREEE (reference sequence). The sample comprised peripheral blood. The chain combines TRBV5-4 with TRBJ1-5; unclear D gene. The origin of this receptor is a woman in her twenties or thirties with primary liver carcinoma and hepatitis B virus infection. CDR3 nucleotide sequence: TGTGCCAGCAGGGTTTGGGGTAACTCTCAGCCCAAGCATTTT. It codes for CASRVWGNSQPKHF.